This T cell receptor beta chain was sequenced for a study of T cell clusters in autoimmune cytopenias. Measured by frequency, this clonotype is medium-sized. Some 38,000 genome equivalents of blood DNA were amplified for TRB. CDR3 size: 12 residues. Per the germline V gene, CDR1 is SQVTM and CDR2 is ANQGSEA. TRB was amplified by touch-down multiplex PCR, primer pools A and B combined. From its re-call of the multiplex PCR reads, TCRdb lists each CDR3 protein once, without DNA. Its listing shows approximately 15,000 distinct CDR3 sequences. Separately, the same data were catalogued under a study of T cell repertoires in aging, cancer and after chemotherapy.

Sequenced sample: peripheral blood. V usage is TRBV29-1 and J usage is TRBJ2-7. This TCR came from a human donor in good health. This CDR3 is CSALRGSYEQYF.